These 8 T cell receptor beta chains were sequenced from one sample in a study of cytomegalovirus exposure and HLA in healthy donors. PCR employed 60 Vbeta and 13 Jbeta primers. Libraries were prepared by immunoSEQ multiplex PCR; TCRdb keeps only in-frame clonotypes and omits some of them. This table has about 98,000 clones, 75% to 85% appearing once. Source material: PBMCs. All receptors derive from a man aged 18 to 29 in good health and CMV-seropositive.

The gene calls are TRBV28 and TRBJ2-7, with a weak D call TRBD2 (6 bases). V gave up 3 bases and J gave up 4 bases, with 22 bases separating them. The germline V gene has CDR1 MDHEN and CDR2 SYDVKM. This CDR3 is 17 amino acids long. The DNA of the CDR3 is TGTGCCAGCAGTTTCCCACAGGCTCCAGGCGGGACTTACGAGCAGTACTTC. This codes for CASSFPQAPGGTYEQYF.

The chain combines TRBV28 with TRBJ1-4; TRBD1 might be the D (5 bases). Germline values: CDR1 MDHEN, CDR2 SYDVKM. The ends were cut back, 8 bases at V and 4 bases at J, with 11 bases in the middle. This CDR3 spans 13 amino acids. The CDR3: CASGAGLNEKLFF. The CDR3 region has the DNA TGTGCCAGCGGGGCAGGGCTTAATGAAAAACTGTTTTTT.

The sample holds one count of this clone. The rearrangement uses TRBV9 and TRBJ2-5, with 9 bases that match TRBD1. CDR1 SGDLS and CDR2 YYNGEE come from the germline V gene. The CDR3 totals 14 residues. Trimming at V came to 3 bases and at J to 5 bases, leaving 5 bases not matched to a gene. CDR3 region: CASSGGTGTETQYF. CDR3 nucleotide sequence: TGTGCCAGCAGCGGTGGGACAGGGACGGAGACCCAGTACTTC.

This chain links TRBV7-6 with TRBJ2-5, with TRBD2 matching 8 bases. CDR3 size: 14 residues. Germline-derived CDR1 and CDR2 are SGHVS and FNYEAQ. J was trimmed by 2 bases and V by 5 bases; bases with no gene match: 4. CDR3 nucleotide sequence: TGTGCCAGCAGCATTAGCGGGGCACAAGAGACCCAGTACTTC. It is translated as CASSISGAQETQYF.

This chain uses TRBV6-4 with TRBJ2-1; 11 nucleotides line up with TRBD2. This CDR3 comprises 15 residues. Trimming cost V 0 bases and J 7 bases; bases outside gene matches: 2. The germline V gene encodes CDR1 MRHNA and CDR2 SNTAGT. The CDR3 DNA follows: TGTGCCAGCAGTGACTCGGCTAGCGGGGGGAATGAGCAGTTCTTC. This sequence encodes CASSDSASGGNEQFF.

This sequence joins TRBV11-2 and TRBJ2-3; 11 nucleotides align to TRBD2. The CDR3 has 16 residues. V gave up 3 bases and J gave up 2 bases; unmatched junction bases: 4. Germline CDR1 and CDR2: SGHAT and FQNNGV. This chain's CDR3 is CASSFGTSGFTDTQYF. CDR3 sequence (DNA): TGTGCCAGCAGCTTCGGGACTAGCGGCTTCACAGATACGCAGTATTTT.

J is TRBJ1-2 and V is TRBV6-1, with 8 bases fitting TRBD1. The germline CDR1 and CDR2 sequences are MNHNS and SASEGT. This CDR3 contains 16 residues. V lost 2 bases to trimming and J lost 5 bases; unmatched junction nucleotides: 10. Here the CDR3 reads CASSEKSQGVGYGYTF. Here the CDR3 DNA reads TGTGCCAGCAGTGAAAAGTCACAGGGGGTCGGGTATGGCTACACCTTC.

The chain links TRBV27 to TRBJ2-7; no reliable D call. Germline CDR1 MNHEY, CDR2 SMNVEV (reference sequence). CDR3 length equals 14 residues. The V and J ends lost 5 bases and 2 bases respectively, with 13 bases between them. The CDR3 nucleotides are TGTGCCAGCAGTCCCCCAGGTTTTACCTACGAGCAGTACTTC. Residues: CASSPPGFTYEQYF.